The sequence of this T cell receptor (beta chain) was determined in a study of identical twins. Germline V gene lookup returns CDR1 SGHVS and CDR2 FQNEAQ. This CDR3 contains 17 residues. The J segment lost 7 bases and the V segment lost 4 bases, leaving 15 bases of the junction unmatched. Via MiXCR, TCRdb re-called the 5' RACE reads, giving one row per CDR3 protein. The sample holds hundreds of thousands of distinct CDR3 sequences, less than 10% seen once. This clonotype has at least ten counts. This same sample was also taken into another study, of yellow fever vaccine responses in identical twins.

The TCR sequence derives from a woman aged 18-29 years in good health. What was sequenced was PBMCs. The chain joins TRBV7-8 to TRBJ2-2; TRBD1 matches at 7 bases. The CDR3 DNA reads TGTGCCAGCAGCTCTAGTTCAGACAGGGCGGTAGGCGGGGAGCTGTTTTTT. Its protein is CASSSSSDRAVGGELFF.